These 15 T cell receptor beta chains were sequenced from one sample in a study of shared clonotypes between healthy human individuals. Generated by immunoSEQ multiplex PCR, the TCRdb table keeps only in-frame clones and is missing some. Among around 2,000,000 clones, 85% to 95% were seen once, and the ten largest hold 0.1% to 0.15%. The sample comprised naive CD4+ T cells sorted from blood. Documented subset: CD45RA+ positively selected. Source of these receptors: a young man in good health.

This clone has only one observation. The sample contains more than one DNA sequence encoding this CDR3. CDR3 sequence: CASSSTGLNEKLFF. The CDR3 DNA reads as TGCGCCAGCAGCTCAACAGGGCTTAATGAAAAACTGTTTTTT. The chain combines TRBV5-1 with TRBJ1-4; a weak D match, TRBD1 (6 bases). The CDR3 runs 14 residues. Trimming took 3 bases from V and 4 from J, leaving 10 bases between them. CDR1 and CDR2 (germline): SGHRS, YFSETQ.

The V and J genes are TRBV6-6 and TRBJ1-3; TRBD1 matches 8 bases. The J segment lost 0 bases and the V segment lost 8 bases, leaving 3 bases of the junction unmatched. Germline V gene data show CDR1 as MNHNY and CDR2 as SVGAGI (reference sequence). The CDR3 loop spans 14 amino acids. CDR3 region: CASPGQVSGNTIYF. The DNA of the CDR3 is TGTGCCAGCCCGGGACAGGTCTCTGGAAACACCATATATTTT.

The gene calls are TRBV7-9 and TRBJ2-7; D possibly uses TRBD1 or TRBD2 (5 bases each). Trimming removed 3 bases at V and 5 bases at J, with 8 bases between. The CDR3 covers 12 residues. In germline, CDR1 is SEHNR, CDR2 FQNEAQ (reference sequence). This chain's CDR3 is CASSLQGDEQYF. DNA for the CDR3: TGTGCCAGCAGCTTGCAGGGAGACGAGCAGTACTTC.

The count of this clone is one. The chain links TRBV10-3 to TRBJ2-2, with D tentatively TRBD1 (6 bases). This CDR3 has 14 residues. Trimming took 6 bases from V and 0 from J, leaving 8 bases between them. Germline assignment: CDR1 ENHRY and CDR2 SYGVKD. The CDR3 sequence is CAIRPGANTGELFF. CDR3 coding DNA: TGTGCCATCAGACCAGGGGCGAACACCGGGGAGCTGTTTTTT.

The chain recombines TRBV28 with TRBJ1-3; 7 bases fit TRBD1. The CDR3 loop spans 15 amino acids. Germline V gene lookup returns CDR1 MDHEN and CDR2 SYDVKM. V gave up 5 bases and J gave up 5 bases; unmatched junction bases: 9. CDR3: CASSRAGGLRNTIYF. The CDR3 DNA follows: TGTGCCAGCAGTAGAGCAGGGGGTCTGAGAAACACCATATATTTT.

The V and J genes are TRBV6-5 and TRBJ2-7; D not resolved. This CDR3 has 14 amino acids. Trimming removed 7 bases from V and 2 bases from J, with 15 bases in between. Germline V CDR1 and CDR2: MNHEY, SVGAGI. This CDR3 reads CASTPAPLTYEQYF. The CDR3 DNA follows: TGTGCCAGCACCCCGGCTCCGCTCACCTACGAGCAGTACTTC.

The J gene is TRBJ1-2, the V gene TRBV18; 7 bases line up with TRBD1. CDR1 is KGHSH, CDR2 LQKENI, per germline. The CDR3 is 15 amino acids. V shed 3 bases, J shed 5 bases, and the junction held 9 bases outside the gene matches. The CDR3 DNA is TGTGCCAGCTCACCGCCAGGGGGGCCCACATATGGCTACACCTTC. The encoded protein is CASSPPGGPTYGYTF.

This clone appeared a single time. CDR3 coding DNA: TGTGCCAGCAGCTTAGCCTCGGTCCCGGGGGGTAGCAATCAGCCCCAGCATTTT. As protein: CASSLASVPGGSNQPQHF. The gene calls are TRBV7-9 and TRBJ1-5, with D maybe TRBD1 (5 bases). Looked up from germline, CDR1 is SEHNR and CDR2 is FQNEAQ (reference sequence). Trimming took off 0 bases at V and 0 bases at J, with 15 bases between the two ends. This CDR3 contains 18 residues.

This rearrangement joins TRBV18 to TRBJ2-3; 12 bases are shared with TRBD2. Germline CDR1 reads KGHSH; CDR2 reads LQKENI. The CDR3 is 16 residues long. V was clipped by 3 bases and J by 4 bases; unmatched bases: 5. Written as DNA, the CDR3 is TGTGCCAGCTCACCCAGTACTAGCGGGAGGTCAGATACGCAGTATTTT. Its protein is CASSPSTSGRSDTQYF.

To note about this clone: Other DNA sequences within the sample encode an identical CDR3. The rearrangement uses TRBV30 and TRBJ2-2; D call uncertain. Trimming cost V 3 bases and J 5 bases, with 7 bases left between them. Germline V lookup: CDR1 GTSNPN, CDR2 SVGIG (reference sequence). CDR3 size: 12 residues. CDR3 residues: CAWSPRTGELFF. CDR3 bases: TGTGCCTGGAGCCCACGAACCGGGGAGCTGTTTTTT.

The genes are TRBV4-3 and TRBJ2-2, with a tentative D call TRBD1 (5 bases). CDR3 size: 19 residues. Germline V CDR1 and CDR2: LGHNA, YSLEER. V lost 0 bases to trimming and J lost 0 bases, with 17 bases between them. DNA for the CDR3: TGCGCCAGCAGCCAAGATACCGGACATTTAATAACGAACACCGGGGAGCTGTTTTTT. It encodes CASSQDTGHLITNTGELFF.

J is TRBJ1-5 and V is TRBV21-1. TRBV21-1 is classified as a pseudogene. The CDR3 has 11 residues. Written as DNA, the CDR3 is TGTGCCAGCAGTGTAAATCAGCCCCAGCATTTT. It translates to CASSVNQPQHF.

Regarding this clone: The same CDR3 can be traced to other DNA sequences in this sample. The chain combines TRBV7-2 with TRBJ2-5; 12 bases agree with TRBD2. The CDR3 has 13 amino acids. Trimming removed 6 bases from V and 4 bases from J; junction bases left unmatched: 0. From germline, CDR1 is SGHTA and CDR2 FQGNSA. In DNA form, the CDR3 reads TGTGCCAGCAGACTAGCGGGAGGAGAGACCCAGTACTTC. Translating it yields CASRLAGGETQYF.

The rearrangement joins TRBV5-5 to TRBJ1-3; 7 bases agree with TRBD1. V gave up 4 bases and J gave up 5 bases; unmatched junction bases: 9. This CDR3 comprises 15 residues. Germline loops: CDR1 SGHKS, CDR2 YYEKEE (reference sequence). The CDR3 reads CASSRDSSRRNTIYF. Here the CDR3 DNA reads TGTGCCAGCAGCCGGGACAGTAGTCGCCGAAACACCATATATTTT.

In regard to this clone: Other DNA sequences within the sample encode an identical CDR3. V gene TRBV11-2 combines with J gene TRBJ2-7; either TRBD1 or TRBD2 may supply D (5 bases each). The CDR3 loop spans 14 amino acids. CDR1 and CDR2 (germline): SGHAT, FQNNGV. V was trimmed by 1 base and J by 2 bases, leaving 9 bases between them. CDR3 in DNA: TGTGCCAGCAGCTTAGGAGGGGTTACCTACGAGCAGTACTTC. Its protein is CASSLGGVTYEQYF.